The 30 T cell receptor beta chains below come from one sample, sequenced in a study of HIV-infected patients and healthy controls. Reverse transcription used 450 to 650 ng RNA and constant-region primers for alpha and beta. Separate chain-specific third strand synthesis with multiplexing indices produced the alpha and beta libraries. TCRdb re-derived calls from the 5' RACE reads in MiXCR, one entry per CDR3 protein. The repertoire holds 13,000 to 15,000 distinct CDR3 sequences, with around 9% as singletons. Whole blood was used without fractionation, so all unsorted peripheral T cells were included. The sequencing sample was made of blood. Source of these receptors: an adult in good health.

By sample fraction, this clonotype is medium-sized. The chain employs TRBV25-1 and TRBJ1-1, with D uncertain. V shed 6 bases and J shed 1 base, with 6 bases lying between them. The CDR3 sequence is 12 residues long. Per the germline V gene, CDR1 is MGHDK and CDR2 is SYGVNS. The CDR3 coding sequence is TGTGCCAGCAGCGATCCGAACACTGAAGCTTTCTTT. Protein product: CASSDPNTEAFF. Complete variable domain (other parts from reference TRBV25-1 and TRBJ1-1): EADIYQTPRYLVIGTGKKITLECSQTMGHDKMYWYQQDPGMELHLIHYSYGVNSTEKGDLSSESTVSRIRTEHFPLTLESARPSHTSQYLCASSDPNTEAFFGQGTRLTVV.

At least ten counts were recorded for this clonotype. The CDR3 loop reads CASSQDSGADTQYF. In DNA, the CDR3 is TGTGCCAGCAGCCAGGACAGTGGTGCAGATACGCAGTATTTT. The chain has TRBV5-5 and TRBJ2-3; weak D call: TRBD1 (6 bases). CDR3 length: 14 amino acids. The V end was cut by 4 bases, the J end by 4 bases, with 13 bases between. CDR1 is SGHKS and CDR2 is YYEKEE in the germline V gene (reference sequence). The complete variable domain, with remaining parts taken from reference TRBV5-5 and TRBJ2-3, reads DAGVTQSPTHLIKTRGQQVTLRCSPISGHKSVSWYQQVLGQGPQFIFQYYEKEERGRGNFPDRFSARQFPNYSSELNVNALLLGDSALYLCASSQDSGADTQYFGPGTRLTVL.

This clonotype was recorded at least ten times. The CDR3 coding sequence is TGTGCCAGCAGTTACGGGGGGAGCGAGCAGTACTTC. Translating it yields CASSYGGSEQYF. V and J are TRBV6-5 and TRBJ2-7; a possible D gene is TRBD2 (6 bases). With 2 bases removed from V and 6 bases from J, the gap between germline ends came to 8 bases. CDR1 is MNHEY, CDR2 SVGAGI, per germline. The CDR3 length is 12 residues.

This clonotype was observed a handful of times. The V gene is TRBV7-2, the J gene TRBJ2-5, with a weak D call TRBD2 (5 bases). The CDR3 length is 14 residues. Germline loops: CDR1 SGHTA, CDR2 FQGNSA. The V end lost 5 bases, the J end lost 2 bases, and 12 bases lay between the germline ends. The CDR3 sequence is CASSRTGIQETQYF. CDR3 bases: TGTGCCAGCAGCCGGACGGGGATTCAAGAGACCCAGTACTTC.

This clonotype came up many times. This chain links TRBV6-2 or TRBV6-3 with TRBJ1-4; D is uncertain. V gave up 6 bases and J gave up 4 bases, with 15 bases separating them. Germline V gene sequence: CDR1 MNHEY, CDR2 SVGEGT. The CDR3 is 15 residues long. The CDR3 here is CASRRFGLNNEKLFF. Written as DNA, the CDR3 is TGTGCCAGCAGACGGTTCGGACTGAATAATGAAAAACTGTTTTTT.

The CDR3 nucleotides are TGTGCCAGCAGCAAGGCCTACCCCGCCGGAGATACGCAGTATTTT. As protein: CASSKAYPAGDTQYF. The chain is built from TRBV6-5 and TRBJ2-3; D ambiguous. The CDR3 consists of 15 residues. With 6 bases removed from V and 5 bases from J, the gap between germline ends came to 18 bases. CDR1 and CDR2 (germline): MNHEY, SVGAGI.

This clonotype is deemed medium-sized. For the CDR3, the DNA is TGTGCCAGCAGCTCGGCTGAGGGGTACGAGCAGTACTTC. Translation: CASSSAEGYEQYF. This chain joins TRBV7-2 and TRBJ2-7, with D perhaps given as TRBD1 or TRBD2 (5 bases each). The germline gives CDR1 SGHTA, CDR2 FQGNSA. V was cut by 4 bases and J by 4 bases, with 11 bases left in between. The CDR3 consists of 13 residues.

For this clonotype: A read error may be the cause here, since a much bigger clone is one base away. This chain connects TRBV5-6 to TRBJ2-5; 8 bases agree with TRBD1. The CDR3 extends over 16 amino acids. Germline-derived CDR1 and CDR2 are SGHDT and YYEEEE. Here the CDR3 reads CVSSLADRDGGKTQYF. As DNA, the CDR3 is TGTGTCAGCAGCTTGGCGGACAGGGATGGTGGCAAGACCCAGTACTTC. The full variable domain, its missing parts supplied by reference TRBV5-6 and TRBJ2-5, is DAGVTQSPTHLIKTRGQQVTLRCSPKSGHDTVSWYQQALGQGPQFIFQYYEEEERQRGNFPDRFSGHQFPNYSSELNVNALLLGDSALYLCVSSLADRDGGKTQYFGPGTRLLVL.

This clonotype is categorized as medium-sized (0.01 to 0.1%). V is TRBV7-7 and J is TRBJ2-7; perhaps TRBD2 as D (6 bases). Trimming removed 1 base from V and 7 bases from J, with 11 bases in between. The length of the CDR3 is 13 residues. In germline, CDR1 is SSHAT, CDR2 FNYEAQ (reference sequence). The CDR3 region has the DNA TGTGCCAGCAGCTTAGGGCAGCTAGCGGAGCAGTACTTC. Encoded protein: CASSLGQLAEQYF.

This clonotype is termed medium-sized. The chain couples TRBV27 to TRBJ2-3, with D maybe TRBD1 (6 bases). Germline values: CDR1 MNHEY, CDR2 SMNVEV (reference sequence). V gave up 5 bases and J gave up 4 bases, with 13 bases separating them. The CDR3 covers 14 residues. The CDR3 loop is CASSDRSTADTQYF. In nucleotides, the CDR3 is TGTGCCAGCAGTGACAGGTCGACGGCAGATACGCAGTATTTT.

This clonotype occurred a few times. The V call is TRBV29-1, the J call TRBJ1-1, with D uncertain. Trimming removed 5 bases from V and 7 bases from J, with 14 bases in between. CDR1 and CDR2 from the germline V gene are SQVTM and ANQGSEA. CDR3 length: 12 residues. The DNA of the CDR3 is TGCAGCGTTCGCGCGACTAAGATTGAAGCTTTCTTT. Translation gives CSVRATKIEAFF.

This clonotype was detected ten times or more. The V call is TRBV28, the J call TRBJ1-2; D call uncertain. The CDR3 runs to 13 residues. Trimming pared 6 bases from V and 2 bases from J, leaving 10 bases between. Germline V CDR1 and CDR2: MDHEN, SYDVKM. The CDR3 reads CASSSNPNYGYTF. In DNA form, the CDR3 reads TGTGCCAGCAGCTCGAACCCCAACTATGGCTACACCTTC.

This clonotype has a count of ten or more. CDR3 loop: CSAQTSGGAWDEQYF. The DNA of the CDR3 is TGCAGCGCACAGACTAGCGGGGGGGCCTGGGACGAGCAGTACTTC. The chain has TRBV29-1 and TRBJ2-7; 14 bases map to TRBD2. The ends lost 7 bases at V and 5 bases at J; junction bases unmatched: 10. Germline CDR1 SQVTM, CDR2 ANQGSEA. The CDR3 runs to 15 residues.

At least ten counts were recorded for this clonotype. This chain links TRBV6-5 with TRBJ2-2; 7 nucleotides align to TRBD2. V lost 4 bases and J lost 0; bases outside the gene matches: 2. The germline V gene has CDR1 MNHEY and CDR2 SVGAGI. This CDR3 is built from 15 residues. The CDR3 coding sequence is TGTGCCAGCAGTTTGGGACTAACGAACACCGGGGAGCTGTTTTTT. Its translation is CASSLGLTNTGELFF.

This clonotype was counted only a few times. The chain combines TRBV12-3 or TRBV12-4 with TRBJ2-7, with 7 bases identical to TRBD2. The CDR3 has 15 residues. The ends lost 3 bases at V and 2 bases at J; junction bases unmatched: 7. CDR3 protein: CASSLSAREPYEQYF. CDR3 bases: TGTGCCAGCAGTTTGTCCGCGCGGGAGCCCTACGAGCAGTACTTC.

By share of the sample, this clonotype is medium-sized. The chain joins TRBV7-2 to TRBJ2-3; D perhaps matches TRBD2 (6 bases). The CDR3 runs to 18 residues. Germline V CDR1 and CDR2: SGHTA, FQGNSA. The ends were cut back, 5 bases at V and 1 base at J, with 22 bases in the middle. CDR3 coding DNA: TGTGCCAGCAGCCCCGGGAGTTTGCGGGGAAGGGGCACAGATACGCAGTATTTT. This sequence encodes CASSPGSLRGRGTDTQYF.

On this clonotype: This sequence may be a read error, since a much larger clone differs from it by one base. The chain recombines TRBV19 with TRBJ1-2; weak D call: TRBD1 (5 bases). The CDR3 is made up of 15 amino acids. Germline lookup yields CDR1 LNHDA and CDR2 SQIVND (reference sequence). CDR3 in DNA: TGTGTCACCGGGGCTTTGGAGGACCAAGTCTCGAAGTACACCTTC. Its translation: CVTGALEDQVSKYTF.

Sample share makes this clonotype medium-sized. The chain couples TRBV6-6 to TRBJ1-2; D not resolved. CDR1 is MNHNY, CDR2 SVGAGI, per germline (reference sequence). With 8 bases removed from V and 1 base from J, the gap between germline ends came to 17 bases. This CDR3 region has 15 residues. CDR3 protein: CASVNLPSFNYGYTF. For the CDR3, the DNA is TGTGCCAGCGTTAACCTCCCATCTTTTAACTATGGCTACACCTTC.

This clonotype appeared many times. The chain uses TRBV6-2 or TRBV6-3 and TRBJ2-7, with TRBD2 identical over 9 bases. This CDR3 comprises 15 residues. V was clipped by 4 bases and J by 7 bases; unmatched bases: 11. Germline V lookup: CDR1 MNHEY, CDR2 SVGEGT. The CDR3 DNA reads TGTGCCAGCAGTTGGACTAGCGCCTCGGTGGGGGAGCAGTACTTC. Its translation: CASSWTSASVGEQYF.

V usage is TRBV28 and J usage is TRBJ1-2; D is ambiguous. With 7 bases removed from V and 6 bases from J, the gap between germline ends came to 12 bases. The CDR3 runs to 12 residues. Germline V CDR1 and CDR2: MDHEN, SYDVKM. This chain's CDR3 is CASTYSGDGYTF. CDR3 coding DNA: TGTGCCAGCACCTACTCTGGGGATGGCTACACCTTC.

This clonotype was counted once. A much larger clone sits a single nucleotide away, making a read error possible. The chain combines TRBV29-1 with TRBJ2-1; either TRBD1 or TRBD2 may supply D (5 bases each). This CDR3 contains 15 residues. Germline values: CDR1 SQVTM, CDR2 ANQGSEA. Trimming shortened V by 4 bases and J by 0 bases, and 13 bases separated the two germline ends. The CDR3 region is CSVGTGTDSYNEQFF. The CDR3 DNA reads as TGCAGCGTTGGAACCGGGACGGACTCCTACAATGAGCAGTTCTTC.

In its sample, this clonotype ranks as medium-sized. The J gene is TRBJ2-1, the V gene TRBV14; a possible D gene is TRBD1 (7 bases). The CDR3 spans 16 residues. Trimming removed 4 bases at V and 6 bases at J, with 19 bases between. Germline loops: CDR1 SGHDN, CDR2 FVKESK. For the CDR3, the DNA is TGTGCCAGCAGCCCTGTAGCGTTCAGGGGGGTCAATGAGCAGTTCTTC. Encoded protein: CASSPVAFRGVNEQFF.

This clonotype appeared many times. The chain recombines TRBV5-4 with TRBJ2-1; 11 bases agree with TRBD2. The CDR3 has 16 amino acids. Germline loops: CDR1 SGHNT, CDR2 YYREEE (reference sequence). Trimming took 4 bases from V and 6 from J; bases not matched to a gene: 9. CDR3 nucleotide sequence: TGTGCCAGCAGCCCATTAGCGGGGGGGCATAGCAATGAGCAGTTCTTC. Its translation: CASSPLAGGHSNEQFF.

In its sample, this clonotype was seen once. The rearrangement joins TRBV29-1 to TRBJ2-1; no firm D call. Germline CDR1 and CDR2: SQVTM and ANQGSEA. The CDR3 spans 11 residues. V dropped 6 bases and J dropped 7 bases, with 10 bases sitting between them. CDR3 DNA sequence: TGCAGCGTGGACGGCGCGAATGAGCAGTTCTTC. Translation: CSVDGANEQFF.

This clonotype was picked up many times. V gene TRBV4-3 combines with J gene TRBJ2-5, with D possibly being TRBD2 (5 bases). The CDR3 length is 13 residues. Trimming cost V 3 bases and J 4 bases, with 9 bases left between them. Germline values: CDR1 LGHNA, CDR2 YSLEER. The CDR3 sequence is CASSHLAGETQYF. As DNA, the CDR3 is TGCGCCAGCAGCCACCTAGCAGGAGAGACCCAGTACTTC.

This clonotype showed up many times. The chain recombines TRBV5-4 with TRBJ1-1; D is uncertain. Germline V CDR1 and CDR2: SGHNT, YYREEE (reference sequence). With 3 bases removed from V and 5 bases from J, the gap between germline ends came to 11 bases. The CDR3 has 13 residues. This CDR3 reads CASSSGGHTEAFF. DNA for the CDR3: TGTGCCAGCAGCTCGGGAGGGCATACTGAAGCTTTCTTT.

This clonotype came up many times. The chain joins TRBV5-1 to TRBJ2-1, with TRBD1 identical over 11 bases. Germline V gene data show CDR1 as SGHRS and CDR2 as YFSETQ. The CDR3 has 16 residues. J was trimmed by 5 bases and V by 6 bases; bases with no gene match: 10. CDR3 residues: CASIGQGASSNNEQFF. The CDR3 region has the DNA TGCGCCAGCATTGGACAGGGGGCATCATCTAACAATGAGCAGTTCTTC.

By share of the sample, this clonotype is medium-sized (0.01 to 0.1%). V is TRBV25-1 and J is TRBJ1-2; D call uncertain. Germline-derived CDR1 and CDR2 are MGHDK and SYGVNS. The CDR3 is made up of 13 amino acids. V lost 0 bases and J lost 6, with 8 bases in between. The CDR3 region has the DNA TGTGCCAGCAGTGAATACTCCCCGGATGGCTACACCTTC. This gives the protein CASSEYSPDGYTF.

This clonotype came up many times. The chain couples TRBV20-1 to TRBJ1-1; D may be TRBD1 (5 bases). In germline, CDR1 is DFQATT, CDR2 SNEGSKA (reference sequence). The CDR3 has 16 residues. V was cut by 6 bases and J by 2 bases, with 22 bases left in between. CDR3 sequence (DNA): TGCAGTGCCCAACCGTGGGGACGGCTTTCCAACACTGAAGCTTTCTTT. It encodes CSAQPWGRLSNTEAFF.

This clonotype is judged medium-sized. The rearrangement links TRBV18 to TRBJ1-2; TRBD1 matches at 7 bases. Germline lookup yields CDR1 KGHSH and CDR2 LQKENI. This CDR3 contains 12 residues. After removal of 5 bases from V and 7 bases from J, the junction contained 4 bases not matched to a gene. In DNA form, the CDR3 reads TGTGCCAGCTCAGGAAACAGGGGTGGCTACACCTTC. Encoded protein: CASSGNRGGYTF.